This is a list of T cell receptor beta chains from one sample in a study of blood T cells in healthy people across ages. Each CDR3 protein is one row after TCRdb ran MiXCR on the 5' RACE reads. The sample records 600,000 or so distinct CDR3 sequences, 25% to 30% being singletons. The sequenced sample consisted of blood. The receptors derive from a woman aged 80 or over in good health. The CDR3 runs from the conserved cysteine through the conserved F or W. Each record gives: clone size, J gene, V gene, CDR3 protein. The size field is filled for only some rows; it gives once, few, many or a size class.

>.|TRBJ1-5|TRBV5-4
CASSLPGASQPQHF
>.|TRBJ1-6|TRBV5-6
CASSETFNSPLHF
>once|TRBJ1-1|TRBV4-1
CASSQVTTLNTEAFF
>many|TRBJ1-2|TRBV30
CAWSQRTGGQGYTF
>.|TRBJ2-2|TRBV5-1
CASSPVGISNTGELFF
>medium-sized|TRBJ2-5|TRBV7-2
CASSPSGVQETQYF
>many|TRBJ2-7|TRBV18
CASSSGVEQYF
>many|TRBJ2-4|TRBV27
CASSLTGQVLTVQYF
>once|TRBJ2-7|TRBV12-3/TRBV12-4
CASSPESGASYEQYF
>many|TRBJ2-4|TRBV12-3/TRBV12-4
CASSDRNLAKNIQYF
>.|TRBJ2-7|TRBV6-2/TRBV6-3
CASSYPNRGVSYEQYF
>few|TRBJ2-5|TRBV7-2
CASSWTSGGDDEQYF
>many|TRBJ2-1|TRBV7-2
CASSLGAGTDEQFF
>many|TRBJ2-3|TRBV5-1
CASRAGSGTQYF
>many|TRBJ2-5|TRBV20-1
CSARDGRPNQETQYF
>many|TRBJ2-3|TRBV10-3
CAISVLDRSTDTQYF
>.|TRBJ2-6|TRBV5-1
CASSSGQSPGANVLTF
>few|TRBJ2-2|TRBV7-2
CASRKRLAATGELFF
>.|TRBJ2-5|TRBV7-2
CASSLAQETRYF
>few|TRBJ2-2|TRBV10-3
CAISGPRGTGELFF
>.|TRBJ2-7|TRBV2
CASSVNDLYTHEQYF
>many|TRBJ2-5|TRBV20-1
CSARSGGSETQYF
>many|TRBJ2-2|TRBV5-1
CASSLDSTNTGELFF
>many|TRBJ2-6|TRBV12-3/TRBV12-4
CASSSLGRTVSSGANVLTF
>many|TRBJ2-5|TRBV6-5
CASRGGGEETQYF
>.|TRBJ1-5|TRBV20-1
CSARSGQGARNPHF
>.|.|TRBV12-3/TRBV12-4
CASSALRGGGNIQYF
>few|TRBJ2-4|TRBV5-1
CASSLPEQGTKNIQYF
>many|TRBJ2-6|TRBV9
CASSVADSGANVLTF
>many|TRBJ1-2|TRBV6-1
CASIDRPYGYTF